This entry lists 21 T cell receptor beta chains sequenced from one sample in a study of blood T cells in healthy people across ages. The second PCR ran about 7 to 12 cycles with a sample-barcoded 5' primer and J-beta primers. A single record per CDR3 protein comes from TCRdb applying MiXCR to the 5' RACE reads. The repertoire holds about 600,000 distinct CDR3 sequences, with around 48% as singletons. Source material: blood. The receptors here all came from an elderly man in good health.

This clonotype came up many times. The chain combines TRBV6-5 with TRBJ1-4; D is unresolved. The CDR3 runs to 14 residues. V lost 6 bases and J lost 2, with 10 bases in between. Per germline, CDR1 MNHEY and CDR2 SVGAGI. CDR3 DNA: TGTGCCAGCAGGCCCATAGCGACTAATGAAAAACTGTTTTTT. This codes for CASRPIATNEKLFF.

As to this clonotype: A read error may explain this, as a much larger clone is one base away. The rearrangement uses TRBV27 and TRBJ2-7; D remains unclear. The CDR3 consists of 15 residues. Trimming left V 0 bases short and J 3 bases short, with 12 bases between. CDR1 MNHEY and CDR2 SMNVEV come from the germline V gene (reference sequence). The CDR3 loop reads CASSLSMGPHYEQYF. DNA of the CDR3: TGTGCCAGCAGTTTATCGATGGGCCCGCACTACGAGCAGTACTTC.

Worth noting for this clonotype: One end of the junction does not line up with germline, which may come from a read error. The chain is built from TRBV7-9 and TRBJ1-5; D not resolved. CDR1 SEHNR and CDR2 FQNEAQ come from the germline V gene (reference sequence). The CDR3 extends over 15 amino acids. The CDR3 bases are TGTGCCAGCAGCTCGACCCGGATGGAAGGGCAGCCCCGGCATTTT. This translates into CASSSTRMEGQPRHF.

This clonotype was seen at least ten times. The J gene is TRBJ2-7, the V gene TRBV6-5, with D hard to call. Trimming pared 0 bases from V and 5 bases from J, leaving 2 bases between. In germline, CDR1 is MNHEY, CDR2 SVGAGI. The CDR3 has 11 amino acids. The CDR3 sequence is CASSYSNEQYF. In DNA form, the CDR3 reads TGTGCCAGCAGTTACTCGAACGAGCAGTACTTC.

The chain employs TRBV4-3 and TRBJ2-1; 9 bases align to TRBD2. This CDR3 is 15 amino acids long. The ends lost 3 bases at V and 10 bases at J; junction bases unmatched: 10. CDR1 and CDR2 (germline): LGHNA, YSLEER. CDR3 in DNA: TGCGCCAGCAGCCAGGCCGGGACTAGCCTTCGGGAGCAGTTCTTC. It specifies CASSQAGTSLREQFF.

The J gene is TRBJ2-3, the V gene TRBV4-3; 11 bases fit TRBD2. Germline lookup yields CDR1 LGHNA and CDR2 YSLEER. The junction had 11 bases not matched to a gene; V was cut back by 4 bases and J by 2 bases. The CDR3 runs to 18 residues. CDR3 DNA: TGCGCCAGCAGCCCGGGACTAGCGGACGGCTATTACACAGATACGCAGTATTTT. It encodes CASSPGLADGYYTDTQYF.

The chain carries TRBV10-3 and TRBJ2-1; 8 nucleotides align to TRBD1. The CDR3 extends over 14 amino acids. Per the germline V gene, CDR1 is ENHRY and CDR2 is SYGVKD. V was pared by 3 bases and J by 7 bases, with 5 bases of the junction left unmatched. The CDR3 is CAISENQGANEQFF. As DNA, the CDR3 is TGTGCCATCAGTGAAAATCAGGGGGCTAATGAGCAGTTCTTC.

The V gene is TRBV12-3 or TRBV12-4, the J gene TRBJ2-1, with 8 bases identical to TRBD1. This CDR3 comprises 13 residues. The ends lost 6 bases at V and 6 bases at J; junction bases unmatched: 4. Here the CDR3 reads CASRPDRGNEQFF. CDR3 in DNA: TGTGCCAGCAGACCCGACAGGGGCAATGAGCAGTTCTTC.

V is TRBV7-2 and J is TRBJ2-3; 9 positions agree with TRBD2. The CDR3 has 17 residues. V lost 5 bases to trimming and J lost 9 bases; unmatched junction nucleotides: 18. Germline V lookup: CDR1 SGHTA, CDR2 FQGNSA. This CDR3 reads CASSHRDPIGSGRTQYF. CDR3 nucleotide sequence: TGTGCCAGCAGCCACCGGGACCCCATCGGGAGCGGGAGGACGCAGTATTTT.

The chain uses TRBV6-6 and TRBJ1-3; TRBD1 is a possible D gene (5 bases). CDR3 length equals 15 residues. Germline V gives CDR1 MNHNY, CDR2 SVGAGI (reference sequence). Trimming took off 6 bases at V and 0 bases at J, with 12 bases between the two ends. The DNA of the CDR3 is TGTGCCAGCAGGCGCGGGGGAAACTCTGGAAACACCATATATTTT. Amino acid sequence: CASRRGGNSGNTIYF.

The table lists this clonotype with a few counts. The rearrangement joins TRBV5-6 to TRBJ2-6, with D unresolved. Trimming took 4 bases from V and 4 from J, leaving 24 bases between them. Germline V gene lookup returns CDR1 SGHDT and CDR2 YYEEEE. This CDR3 is built from 19 residues. The CDR3 spells CASSPLMTQTELGANVLTF. CDR3 coding DNA: TGTGCCAGCAGCCCACTAATGACCCAGACGGAGTTGGGGGCCAACGTCCTGACTTTC.

The V gene is TRBV29-1, the J gene TRBJ2-5; D tentatively reads TRBD1 or TRBD2 (6 bases each). Trimming took 4 bases from V and 4 from J, leaving 16 bases between them. The CDR3 spans 14 residues. Germline loops: CDR1 SQVTM, CDR2 ANQGSEA. CDR3 protein: CSVGVGGGGETQYF. In DNA form, the CDR3 reads TGCAGCGTTGGAGTCGGCGGAGGGGGAGAGACCCAGTACTTC.

The chain combines TRBV7-2 with TRBJ2-1; 12 bases line up with TRBD2. This CDR3 has 15 amino acids. Germline trimming cut 4 bases from V and 10 bases from J; bases unmatched to any gene: 8. The germline V gene has CDR1 SGHTA and CDR2 FQGNSA. CDR3 DNA: TGTGCCAGCAGCTCGAGAACTAGCGGGAGGTGGGAGCAGTTCTTC. This gives the protein CASSSRTSGRWEQFF.

This rearrangement joins TRBV14 to TRBJ2-1; 11 nucleotides line up with TRBD1. J lost 12 bases, V lost 5 bases, and 18 bases had no gene match. Per the germline V gene, CDR1 is SGHDN and CDR2 is FVKESK. This CDR3 has 17 residues. In DNA, the CDR3 is TGTGCCAGCAGCAAGACACAACCGGGACAGGGGGATCTTCGGCAGTTCTTC. Amino acid sequence: CASSKTQPGQGDLRQFF.

This clonotype was observed a few times. The rearrangement joins TRBV20-1 to TRBJ1-6; 7 positions match TRBD1. The CDR3 loop spans 15 amino acids. CDR1 is DFQATT and CDR2 is SNEGSKA in the germline V gene (reference sequence). V lost 2 bases and J lost 7; bases outside the gene matches: 8. Here the CDR3 DNA reads TGCAGTGCTAGAATAGGGGGCATAGAAAATTCACCCCTCCACTTT. As protein: CSARIGGIENSPLHF.

This clonotype was detected only a few times. The chain joins TRBV5-1 to TRBJ2-1; D is unresolved. The CDR3 is 14 amino acids. The germline V gene encodes CDR1 SGHRS and CDR2 YFSETQ. Deletions cut 6 bases from V and 5 bases from J, with 15 bases between. The CDR3 sequence: CASMEQTSNNEQFF. CDR3 coding DNA: TGCGCCAGCATGGAACAGACTTCTAACAATGAGCAGTTCTTC. The full variable domain, its missing parts supplied by reference TRBV5-1 and TRBJ2-1, is KAGVTQTPRYLIKTRGQQVTLSCSPISGHRSVSWYQQTPGQGLQFLFEYFSETQRNKGNFPGRFSGRQFSNSRSEMNVSTLELGDSALYLCASMEQTSNNEQFFGPGTRLTVL.

The rearrangement links TRBV28 to TRBJ2-7; D remains ambiguous. Per germline, CDR1 MDHEN and CDR2 SYDVKM. V dropped 8 bases and J dropped 0 bases, with 11 bases sitting between them. The CDR3 runs 13 residues. CDR3 amino acids: CASGRASSYEQYF. Written as DNA, the CDR3 is TGTGCCAGCGGACGAGCGTCCTCCTACGAGCAGTACTTC.

This clonotype was detected only a few times. This chain joins TRBV7-9 and TRBJ1-1; possible D gene TRBD1, 6 bases. Germline lookup yields CDR1 SEHNR and CDR2 FQNEAQ (reference sequence). This CDR3 comprises 13 residues. V was shortened by 5 bases and J by 7 bases, with 14 bases between the two germline ends. Here the CDR3 reads CASSIGQLGEAFF. The CDR3 coding sequence is TGTGCCAGCAGCATTGGACAGTTAGGTGAAGCTTTCTTT.

The CDR3 nucleotides read TGTGCCAGCAGTCTACGTCCGGGGATCGGAGACACCATATATTTT. It specifies CASSLRPGIGDTIYF. The chain recombines TRBV27 with TRBJ1-3; D gene ambiguous. CDR3 length: 15 amino acids. Per the germline V gene, CDR1 is MNHEY and CDR2 is SMNVEV (reference sequence). Trimming pared 5 bases from V and 8 bases from J, leaving 19 bases between.

The V and J genes are TRBV20-1 and TRBJ2-2; 8 bases agree with TRBD2. Germline V lookup: CDR1 DFQATT, CDR2 SNEGSKA (reference sequence). The V and J ends lost 4 bases and 3 bases, in that order; junction bases with no gene match: 13. This CDR3 is 17 amino acids long. The DNA of the CDR3 is TGCAGTGCTACGGCCTTGACCGGGAGGGTGGACACCGGGGAGCTGTTTTTT. Protein sequence: CSATALTGRVDTGELFF.

The chain has TRBV20-1 and TRBJ2-4; 7 nucleotides agree with TRBD1. The J call may not be correct, given that the DNA end is closer to TRBJ2-7. CDR3 length equals 13 residues. In germline, CDR1 is DFQATT, CDR2 SNEGSKA (reference sequence). This chain's CDR3 is CSAEGDRSYEQYF. CDR3 coding DNA: TGCAGTGCTGAAGGGGACAGATCCTACGAGCAGTACTTC.